The sample holds many counts of the clone carrying this T cell receptor beta chain. The antigen remains unidentified. This specimen comes from a study of Graves' ophthalmopathy and Graves' hyperthyroidism. Study overall: Stable hyperthyroidism was defined by absence of ophthalmopathy within 18 months of follow-up. Findings and caveats of the study: The majority of expanded thyroid clonotypes above 0.001 frequency also occurred in blood. Distinction of ophthalmopathy from stable hyperthyroidism by a 13-signature model reached over 85% sensitivity and roughly 78% specificity.

The study amplified TCR beta CDR3 regions using RNA transcripts. Scientists carried out first-round RT-PCR using HTBI primers and then a second-round multiplex PCR. Each CDR3 protein is one row after TCRdb ran MiXCR on the multiplex PCR reads. The table includes about 1.2 million distinct CDR3 sequences, 35% to 40% detected once. Hyperthyroidism cases were recent diagnoses of under 2 months' duration in people aged 18 to 65. The sequenced sample consisted of peripheral blood or thyroid tissue (not recorded which). The source is an adult man with Graves' hyperthyroidism.

The CDR3 is CSAGTGGMNTEAFF. The CDR3 nucleotides read TGCAGCGCTGGGACAGGGGGCATGAACACTGAAGCTTTCTTT. V is TRBV29-1 and J is TRBJ1-1, with 12 bases identical to TRBD1. CDR3 size: 14 residues. V was pared by 7 bases and J by 0 bases, with 3 bases of the junction left unmatched. Germline values: CDR1 SQVTM, CDR2 ANQGSEA.